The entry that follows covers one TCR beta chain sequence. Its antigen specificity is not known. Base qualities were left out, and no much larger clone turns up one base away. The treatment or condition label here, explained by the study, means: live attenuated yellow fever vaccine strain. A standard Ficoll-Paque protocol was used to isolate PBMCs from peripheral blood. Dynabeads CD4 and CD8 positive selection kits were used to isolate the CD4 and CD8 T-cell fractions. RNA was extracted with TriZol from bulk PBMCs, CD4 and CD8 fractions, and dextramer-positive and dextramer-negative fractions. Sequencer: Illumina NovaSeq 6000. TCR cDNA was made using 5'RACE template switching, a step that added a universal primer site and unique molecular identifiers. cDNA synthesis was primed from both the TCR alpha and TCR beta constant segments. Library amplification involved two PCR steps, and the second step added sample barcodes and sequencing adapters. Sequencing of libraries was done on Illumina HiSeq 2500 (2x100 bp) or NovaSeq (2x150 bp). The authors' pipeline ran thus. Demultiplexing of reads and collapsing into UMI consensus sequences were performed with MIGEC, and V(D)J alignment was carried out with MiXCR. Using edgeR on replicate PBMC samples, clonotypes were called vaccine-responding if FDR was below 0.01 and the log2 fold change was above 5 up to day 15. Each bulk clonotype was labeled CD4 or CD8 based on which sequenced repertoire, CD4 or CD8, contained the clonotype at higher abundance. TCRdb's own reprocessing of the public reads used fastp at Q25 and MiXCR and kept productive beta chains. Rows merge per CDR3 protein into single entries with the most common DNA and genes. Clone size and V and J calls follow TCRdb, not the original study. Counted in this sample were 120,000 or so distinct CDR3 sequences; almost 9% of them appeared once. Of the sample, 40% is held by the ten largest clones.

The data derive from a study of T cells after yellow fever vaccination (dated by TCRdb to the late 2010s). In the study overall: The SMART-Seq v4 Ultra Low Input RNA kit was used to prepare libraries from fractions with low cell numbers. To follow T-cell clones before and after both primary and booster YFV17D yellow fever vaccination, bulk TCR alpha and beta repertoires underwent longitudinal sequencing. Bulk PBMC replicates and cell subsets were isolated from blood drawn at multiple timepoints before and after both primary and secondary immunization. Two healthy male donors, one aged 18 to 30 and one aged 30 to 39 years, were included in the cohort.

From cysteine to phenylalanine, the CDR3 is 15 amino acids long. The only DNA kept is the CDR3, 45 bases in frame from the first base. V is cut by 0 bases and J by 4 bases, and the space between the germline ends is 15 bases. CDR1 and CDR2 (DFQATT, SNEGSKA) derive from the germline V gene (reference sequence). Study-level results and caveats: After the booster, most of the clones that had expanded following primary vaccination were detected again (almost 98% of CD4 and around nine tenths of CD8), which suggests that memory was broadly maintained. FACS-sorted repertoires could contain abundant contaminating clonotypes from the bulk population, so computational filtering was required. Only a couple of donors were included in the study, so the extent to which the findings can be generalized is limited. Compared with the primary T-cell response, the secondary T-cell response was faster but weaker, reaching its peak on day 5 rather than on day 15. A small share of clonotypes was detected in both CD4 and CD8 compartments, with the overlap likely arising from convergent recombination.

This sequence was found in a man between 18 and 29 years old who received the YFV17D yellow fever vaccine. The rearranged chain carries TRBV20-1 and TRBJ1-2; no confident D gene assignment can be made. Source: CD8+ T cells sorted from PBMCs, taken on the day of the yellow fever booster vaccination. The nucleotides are TGCAGTGCTAGAGATGCAACCGCTCTAGGCTATGGCTACACCTTC. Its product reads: CSARDATALGYGYTF.